A single sample gave rise to the 26 T cell receptor beta chains below, sequenced in a study of regulatory T cells in long-lasting Graves disease. For TCR beta, libraries came from iRepertoire HTBI primers and Arm-PCR of CDR3 regions. Each CDR3 protein is one row after TCRdb ran MiXCR on the multiplex PCR reads. The table records about 450,000 distinct CDR3 sequences, roughly 15% of them present only once. The time point was: newly diagnosed GD, antithyroid drugs for less than 3 months. There was RNA extracted from PBMCs, and the TCR library was made from it. These data were also reused for a study on T cells in Graves' hyperthyroidism and ophthalmopathy.

The specimen comprised peripheral blood mononuclear cells (PBMCs), sampled at new diagnosis, from a patient treated with antithyroid drugs. The receptors stem from a woman in her thirties with Graves disease.

The V gene is TRBV27, the J gene TRBJ2-3, with 9 bases matching TRBD2. After removal of 7 bases from V and 2 bases from J, the junction contained 13 bases not matched to a gene. The CDR3 length is 17 residues. Germline CDR1 reads MNHEY; CDR2 reads SMNVEV (reference sequence). CDR3 nucleotides: TGTGCCAGCAATCTCAGAGGGGCGGGAGGGCCCACAGATACGCAGTATTTT. It yields the protein CASNLRGAGGPTDTQYF.

This clonotype was seen a handful of times. The chain couples TRBV24-1 to TRBJ2-2; 13 nucleotides line up with TRBD2. The CDR3 is 17 amino acids. J lost 0 bases, V lost 10 bases, and 7 bases had no gene match. Germline V gives CDR1 KGHDR, CDR2 SFDVKD. The CDR3, as DNA: TGTGCCACGGGGACTAGCGGGGCAGATGCGAACACCGGGGAGCTGTTTTTT. Translated: CATGTSGADANTGELFF.

This clonotype has just a few counts. This chain uses TRBV15 with TRBJ1-5; tentative D call: TRBD1 (6 bases). CDR3 length: 14 amino acids. V lost 6 bases and J lost 6, with 15 bases in between. Germline CDR1 LNHNV, CDR2 YYDKDF (reference sequence). The CDR3 loop reads CATRDKTGVQPQHF. The DNA of the CDR3 is TGTGCCACCAGGGACAAGACAGGAGTTCAGCCCCAGCATTTT.

Ten or more counts support this clonotype. The chain uses TRBV6-1 and TRBJ2-1; D gene uncertain. Germline-derived CDR1 and CDR2 are MNHNS and SASEGT. The CDR3 runs 20 residues. Trimming stripped 3 bases from V and 3 bases from J, with 27 bases between. The CDR3 bases are TGTGCCAGCAGTGAGGCGACGGGCCTTACCCTTCCAACCATCTACAATGAGCAGTTCTTC. Translating it yields CASSEATGLTLPTIYNEQFF.

CDR3: CASNYRDRGLQFF. The CDR3 coding sequence is TGTGCCAGCAACTACCGGGACAGGGGTCTTCAATTCTTC. This chain connects TRBV25-1 to TRBJ2-1; 10 bases agree with TRBD1. This CDR3 comprises 13 residues. V shed 7 bases and J 16 bases; nucleotides not matched to a gene: 13. Per the germline V gene, CDR1 is MGHDK and CDR2 is SYGVNS. Filled out from reference TRBV25-1 and TRBJ2-1, the complete variable domain reads EADIYQTPRYLVIGTGKKITLECSQTMGHDKMYWYQQDPGMELHLIHYSYGVNSTEKGDLSSESTVSRIRTEHFPLTLESARPSHTSQYLCASNYRDRGLQFFGPGTRLTVL.

On this clonotype: A much larger clone lies a single base off, so this may be a read error. The chain is built from TRBV20-1 and TRBJ1-1; no reliable D call. The V gene's germline CDR1 is DFQATT and CDR2 SNEGSKA (reference sequence). The CDR3 is 15 amino acids. This chain's CDR3 is CSARDEAGVNTEASF. DNA of the CDR3: TGCAGTGCTAGAGATGAAGCGGGAGTGAACACTGAAGCTTCCTTT.

The chain uses TRBV12-3 or TRBV12-4 and TRBJ1-2; the D is unclear. This CDR3 has 14 residues. V gave up 3 bases and J gave up 7 bases, with 15 bases separating them. The CDR3 nucleotides read TGTGCCAGCAGTTTTCAAGAGGCCGCGGGTGGCTACACCTTC. Amino acid sequence: CASSFQEAAGGYTF.

This clonotype was counted many times. CDR3 sequence (DNA): TGTGCCAGCAGTGAAAATGAAAATGTTGGGGATTACACCTTC. The encoded protein is CASSENENVGDYTF. The chain has TRBV2 and TRBJ1-2, with no clear D. Germline lookup yields CDR1 SNHLY and CDR2 FYNNEI. The CDR3 sequence is 14 residues long. Trimming took 2 bases from V and 11 from J, leaving 18 bases between them.

This clonotype was recorded at least ten times. This chain joins TRBV7-2 and TRBJ2-3; TRBD2 matches 10 bases. Germline V lookup: CDR1 SGHTA, CDR2 FQGNSA. After removal of 3 bases from V and 3 bases from J, the junction contained 3 bases not matched to a gene. CDR3 size: 15 residues. The CDR3 DNA is TGTGCCAGCAGCTTTGAAGCGGGAGGGACAGATACGCAGTATTTT. Encoded protein: CASSFEAGGTDTQYF. The whole variable domain, remainder taken from reference TRBV7-2 and TRBJ2-3, is GAGVSQSPSNKVTEKGKDVELRCDPISGHTALYWYRQSLGQGLEFLIYFQGNSAPDKSGLPSDRFSAERTGGSVSTLTIQRTQQEDSAVYLCASSFEAGGTDTQYFGPGTRLTVL.

The rearrangement joins TRBV20-1 to TRBJ1-6; 11 nucleotides match TRBD1. V was clipped by 8 bases and J by 10 bases; unmatched bases: 10. This CDR3 is 14 amino acids long. Germline V gene data show CDR1 as DFQATT and CDR2 as SNEGSKA (reference sequence). The CDR3 spells CSPLGQGAGSPLHF. The CDR3 bases are TGCAGTCCTCTAGGACAGGGGGCAGGATCACCCCTCCACTTT.

The table lists this clonotype with many counts. The chain couples TRBV15 to TRBJ2-7, with 8 bases matching TRBD2. Germline V lookup: CDR1 LNHNV, CDR2 YYDKDF (reference sequence). The CDR3 covers 17 residues. J gave up 8 bases and V 0 bases, and 15 bases lay outside the gene matches. CDR3 sequence: CATSRDLAGSPVGKQYF. The DNA of the CDR3 is TGTGCCACCAGCAGAGACCTAGCGGGTAGCCCAGTTGGCAAGCAGTACTTC.

This clonotype was recorded many times. The genes are TRBV28 and TRBJ1-1, with D possibly being TRBD1 (5 bases). Trimming left V 6 bases short and J 4 bases short, with 12 bases between. Per germline, CDR1 MDHEN and CDR2 SYDVKM. This CDR3 contains 13 residues. The CDR3 DNA reads TGTGCCAGCAGCTACCAGGGACGCACTGAAGCTTTCTTT. Protein product: CASSYQGRTEAFF.

This clonotype was seen more than once but under ten times. Germline and junction disagree at one end, which may indicate a read error. The gene calls are TRBV4-3 and TRBJ2-1; D call uncertain. The germline V gene encodes CDR1 LGHNA and CDR2 YSLEER. The CDR3 covers 16 residues. The CDR3 protein is CASGQDRVSSYNEQFF. The CDR3 DNA is TGCGCCAGCGGCCAAGATCGGGTGAGCTCCTACAATGAGCAGTTCTTC.

This clonotype was picked up many times. The chain combines TRBV28 with TRBJ1-4, with 7 bases matching TRBD1. V dropped 6 bases and J dropped 7; count of bases not matched to a gene: 14. Germline CDR1 reads MDHEN; CDR2 reads SYDVKM. CDR3 size: 16 residues. CDR3 sequence reads: CASSHGTTGFREKLFF. For the CDR3, the DNA is TGTGCCAGCAGCCACGGGACGACAGGGTTTCGTGAAAAACTGTTTTTT. The full variable domain, with the rest looked up from reference TRBV28 and TRBJ1-4, is DVKVTQSSRYLVKRTGEKVFLECVQDMDHENMFWYRQDPGLGLRLIYFSYDVKMKEKGDIPEGYSVSREKKERFSLILESASTNQTSMYLCASSHGTTGFREKLFFGSGTQLSVL.

This clonotype was seen many times. The chain has TRBV3-1 and TRBJ2-7, with a weak D call TRBD2 (5 bases). The germline V gene encodes CDR1 LGHDT and CDR2 YNNKEL (reference sequence). CDR3 length: 12 amino acids. Deletions cut 3 bases from V and 3 bases from J, with 6 bases between. The CDR3 loop is CASSHEGYEQYF. The CDR3 coding sequence is TGTGCCAGCAGCCACGAGGGCTACGAGCAGTACTTC.

CDR3 residues: CASSLLGRNQETQYF. CDR3 DNA sequence: TGTGCCAGCAGCTTATTGGGGAGAAACCAAGAGACCCAGTACTTC. V and J are TRBV11-2 and TRBJ2-5; possibly TRBD2 for D (5 bases). Germline V lookup: CDR1 SGHAT, CDR2 FQNNGV. This CDR3 has 15 residues. Trimming took off 2 bases at V and 0 bases at J, with 10 bases between the two ends. Combining the CDR3 with reference TRBV11-2 and TRBJ2-5 gives the whole variable domain EAGVAQSPRYKIIEKRQSVAFWCNPISGHATLYWYQQILGQGPKLLIQFQNNGVVDDSQLPKDRFSAERLKGVDSTLKIQPAKLEDSAVYLCASSLLGRNQETQYFGPGTRLLVL.

The table lists this clonotype with many counts. The chain recombines TRBV5-6 with TRBJ2-1; D gene ambiguous. V was clipped by 4 bases and J by 8 bases, with 13 bases between them. The CDR3 length is 13 residues. CDR1 is SGHDT and CDR2 is YYEEEE in the germline V gene. CDR3 amino acids: CASSTGRGDEQFF. Here the CDR3 DNA reads TGTGCCAGCAGCACCGGACGTGGGGATGAGCAGTTCTTC.

This clonotype was seen at least ten times. J is TRBJ2-2 and V is TRBV20-1; 7 positions match TRBD2. Germline CDR1 reads DFQATT; CDR2 reads SNEGSKA (reference sequence). Trimming took 5 bases from V and 6 from J; bases not matched to a gene: 12. CDR3 length: 15 residues. The CDR3 nucleotides read TGCAGTGCTCAGAACTGGGAGGGCCTCTCCGGGGAGCTGTTTTTT. Its translation: CSAQNWEGLSGELFF.

This clonotype was counted only a few times. The chain recombines TRBV12-3 or TRBV12-4 with TRBJ2-2; no definite D call. V was shortened by 3 bases and J by 9 bases, with 8 bases between the two germline ends. This CDR3 has 12 residues. As DNA, the CDR3 is TGTGCCAGCAGTTTGCAGGACCGGGAGCTGTTTTTT. Its translation: CASSLQDRELFF.

This clonotype was observed many times. The chain uses TRBV20-1 and TRBJ2-1; 11 bases line up with TRBD2. Trimming at V came to 5 bases and at J to 3 bases, leaving 3 bases not matched to a gene. CDR1 and CDR2 from the germline V gene are DFQATT and SNEGSKA (reference sequence). The CDR3 is 14 residues long. CDR3 coding DNA: TGCAGTGCTTCACTAGCGGGAGTCTACAATGAGCAGTTCTTC. The encoded protein is CSASLAGVYNEQFF.

This sequence joins TRBV27 and TRBJ2-4; TRBD1 matches at 7 bases. This CDR3 comprises 14 residues. Germline V lookup: CDR1 MNHEY, CDR2 SMNVEV (reference sequence). With 6 bases clipped from V and 7 bases from J, the junction kept 9 bases outside the gene matches. CDR3 in DNA: TGTGCCAGCAGCTTTTCCGGGACAGTCAACATTCAGTACTTC. Translation: CASSFSGTVNIQYF.

This clonotype was counted once. A much bigger clone sits one base away, suggesting this may be a read error. This chain links TRBV7-7 with TRBJ2-2; TRBD2 is a possible D gene (5 bases). In germline, CDR1 is SSHAT, CDR2 FNYEAQ (reference sequence). The CDR3 runs 16 residues. The CDR3 protein is CASSLVDRDLTGELFF. The CDR3 DNA reads TGTGCTAGCAGCTTAGTAGACCGGGATCTTACCGGGGAGCTGTTTTTT.

The V gene is TRBV7-9, the J gene TRBJ1-6, with 12 nucleotides matching TRBD1. CDR1 and CDR2 from the germline V gene are SEHNR and FQNEAQ (reference sequence). This CDR3 comprises 15 residues. The trim removed 2 bases at V and 13 bases at J, leaving 6 bases unmatched. The CDR3 region is CASSLSGTGGSPLHF. In DNA, the CDR3 is TGTGCCAGCAGCTTAAGCGGGACAGGGGGCTCGCCCCTCCACTTT. Complete variable domain (other parts from reference TRBV7-9 and TRBJ1-6): DTGVSQNPRHKITKRGQNVTFRCDPISEHNRLYWYRQTLGQGPEFLTYFQNEAQLEKSRLLSDRFSAERPKGSFSTLEIQRTEQGDSAMYLCASSLSGTGGSPLHFGNGTRLTVT.

The count of this clonotype is one. Since a much larger clone is just one base distant, this may be a read error. The J gene is TRBJ2-4, the V gene TRBV6-1, with 7 bases matching TRBD1. CDR3 size: 15 residues. CDR1 MNHNS and CDR2 SASEGT come from the germline V gene. This CDR3 is CASSETGTARNIQYF. In DNA, the CDR3 is TGTGCCAGCAGTGAAACCGGGACAGCCAGAAACATTCAGTACTTC.

In its sample, this clonotype was seen many times. The chain joins TRBV7-9 to TRBJ2-5; 9 nucleotides line up with TRBD2. V was clipped by 1 base and J by 5 bases; unmatched bases: 5. Germline CDR1 reads SEHNR; CDR2 reads FQNEAQ (reference sequence). The CDR3 has 15 amino acids. The CDR3 sequence: CASSLVLAGLETQYF. Here the CDR3 DNA reads TGTGCCAGCAGCTTAGTGCTAGCGGGATTGGAGACCCAGTACTTC.

This clonotype occurred a few times. The genes are TRBV30 and TRBJ2-3; TRBD1 agrees at 7 bases. This CDR3 spans 12 amino acids. Germline V gene lookup returns CDR1 GTSNPN and CDR2 SVGIG (reference sequence). Unmatched junction bases numbered 5, after V lost 8 bases and J lost 3 bases. The DNA for the CDR3 is TGTGCCGAAGGGGGCAGAACAGATACGCAGTATTTT. Protein: CAEGGRTDTQYF.